The clone carrying this T cell receptor beta chain has a single count. The antigen is unknown. The PCR employed 60 Vbeta primers together with 13 Jbeta primers. Clones were sequenced by immunoSEQ multiplex PCR, and TCRdb holds only the in-frame ones, with some missing. The sample comprises fewer than 200,000 clones, 65% to 85% of which are singletons, and approximately 3% rests with the top ten. The data were taken from a study of cytomegalovirus exposure and HLA in healthy donors. Study-level findings and limits: Cytomegalovirus-associated TCR beta chains were listed, numbering some 180. An analysis that came later showed most CMV-associated TCR beta chains appearing HLA-restricted.

The germline CDR1 and CDR2 sequences are SEHNR and FQNEAQ (reference sequence). The CDR3 length is 18 residues. The ends lost 5 bases at V and 4 bases at J; junction bases unmatched: 11. Sequenced material: PBMCs. The V gene is TRBV7-9, the J gene TRBJ2-6; 10 nucleotides line up with TRBD1. This clonotype was sampled from a woman between 50 and 59 years old in good health and CMV-seropositive. The chain's CDR3 is CASSALTGTGEGANVLTF. The CDR3, as DNA: TGTGCCAGCAGCGCACTGACTGGGACAGGGGAAGGGGCCAACGTCCTGACTTTC. The full variable domain, in which reference TRBV7-9 and TRBJ2-6 provide the parts outside the CDR3, is DTGVSQNPRHKITKRGQNVTFRCDPISEHNRLYWYRQTLGQGPEFLTYFQNEAQLEKSRLLSDRFSAERPKGSFSTLEIQRTEQGDSAMYLCASSALTGTGEGANVLTFGAGSRLTVL.